The 21 T cell receptor beta chains below all came from one sample that was sequenced in a study of a mutant IDH1 vaccine in newly diagnosed glioma. The assay was immunoSEQ multiplex PCR, and TCRdb's table has in-frame clones only and misses some. Of about 56,000 clones in the sample, roughly 75% were seen once. Time point defined: week 47, end of study. Doses consisted of 300 ug of mutant IDH1 20-mer peptide each, paired with topical imiquimod. No antigen has been identified for these receptors. The sample consisted of PBMCs, taken from a glioma patient whose treatment included an IDH1 peptide vaccine. Receptor source: a man aged 45 to 65 with glioma.

This clone was recorded a few times. The V call is TRBV5-4, the J call TRBJ1-2, with a weak D call TRBD1 (5 bases). The CDR3 has 12 amino acids. Germline V gene data show CDR1 as SGHNT and CDR2 as YYREEE (reference sequence). Trimming removed 3 bases from V and 8 bases from J, with 11 bases in between. In DNA, the CDR3 is TGTGCCAGCAGCTGGGACCGCCGGGGCTACACCTTC. It specifies CASSWDRRGYTF.

The chain is built from TRBV6-5 and TRBJ2-7; D may be TRBD2 (6 bases). The CDR3 covers 15 residues. Germline CDR1 MNHEY, CDR2 SVGAGI. V shed 6 bases and J shed 5 bases, with 20 bases lying between them. The CDR3 region is CASSPRGGKRNEQYF. In DNA, the CDR3 is TGTGCCAGCAGCCCCCGAGGAGGGAAGAGGAACGAGCAGTACTTC.

Remarks on this clone: The junction departs from the called germline gene at one end, perhaps through a read error. The rearrangement joins TRBV7-9 to TRBJ2-3, with 7 bases aligning to TRBD2. Germline loops: CDR1 SEHNR, CDR2 FQNEAQ (reference sequence). The CDR3 runs 15 residues. This chain's CDR3 is CASSRKTGGTDAQYF. The CDR3 DNA reads as TGTGCCAGCAGCCGAAAGACGGGGGGTACAGATGCGCAGTATTTT.

V gene TRBV18 combines with J gene TRBJ1-5, with D perhaps matching TRBD1 (6 bases). The CDR3 contains 13 residues. Trimming stripped 6 bases from V and 5 bases from J, with 11 bases between. The germline V gene encodes CDR1 KGHSH and CDR2 LQKENI. The CDR3 DNA reads as TGTGCCAGCTCCACAGGGTACGATCAGCCCCAGCATTTT. Translated: CASSTGYDQPQHF.

The CDR3 nucleotides are TGCGCCAGCAGTAACAGGACTGCAACTAATGAAAAACTGTTTTTT. Its protein product is CASSNRTATNEKLFF. This chain uses TRBV5-1 with TRBJ1-4, with D possibly being TRBD1 (5 bases). The CDR3 totals 15 residues. The germline CDR1 and CDR2 sequences are SGHRS and YFSETQ. V lost 5 bases and J 0 bases, leaving 11 bases between the germline ends.

V and J are TRBV7-2 and TRBJ2-7; weak D call: TRBD2 (7 bases). This CDR3 is 13 amino acids long. Germline lookup yields CDR1 SGHTA and CDR2 FQGNSA. The V end lost 6 bases, the J end lost 6 bases, and 15 bases lay between the germline ends. CDR3 in DNA: TGTGCCAGCAGTCAAGGGCGGGGGCTCGAGCAGTACTTC. It is translated as CASSQGRGLEQYF.

The chain carries TRBV5-1 and TRBJ1-3, with TRBD1 identical over 9 bases. This CDR3 comprises 14 residues. V dropped 2 bases and J dropped 9; count of bases not matched to a gene: 6. Germline V lookup: CDR1 SGHRS, CDR2 YFSETQ. CDR3 sequence (DNA): TGCGCCAGCAGCTTCACAGGGGGCGACGGCACCATATATTTT. Translating it yields CASSFTGGDGTIYF.

CDR3 sequence reads: CASSLETGGLDYGYTF. The CDR3 region has the DNA TGTGCCAGCAGCTTGGAAACAGGGGGCTTGGACTATGGCTACACCTTC. The V and J genes are TRBV5-4 and TRBJ1-2, with 9 bases fitting TRBD1. After removal of 0 bases from V and 3 bases from J, the junction contained 6 bases not matched to a gene. CDR1 and CDR2 from the germline V gene are SGHNT and YYREEE (reference sequence). This CDR3 is 16 amino acids long. Variable domain in full (rest from reference TRBV5-4 and TRBJ1-2): ETGVTQSPTHLIKTRGQQVTLRCSSQSGHNTVSWYQQALGQGPQFIFQYYREEENGRGNFPPRFSGLQFPNYSSELNVNALELDDSALYLCASSLETGGLDYGYTFGSGTRLTVV.

This clone showed up just a few times. The V and J genes are TRBV7-8 and TRBJ2-4, with D perhaps assigned TRBD1 or TRBD2 (5 bases each). The CDR3 spans 13 residues. V was cut by 5 bases and J by 5 bases, with 10 bases left in between. CDR1 SGHVS and CDR2 FQNEAQ come from the germline V gene. CDR3 region: CASSIRGQNIQYF. The CDR3 DNA follows: TGTGCCAGCAGCATCCGGGGCCAAAACATTCAGTACTTC.

The rearrangement joins TRBV5-5 to TRBJ2-4, with 7 positions matching TRBD2. V shed 3 bases, J shed 8 bases, and the junction held 11 bases outside the gene matches. The germline V gene encodes CDR1 SGHKS and CDR2 YYEKEE (reference sequence). The CDR3 covers 15 residues. This chain's CDR3 is CASSSLGGLGDIQYF. The CDR3 region has the DNA TGTGCCAGCAGCTCGTTGGGAGGGCTGGGCGACATTCAGTACTTC.

In its sample, this clone was seen once. V gene TRBV29-1 combines with J gene TRBJ1-2, with D perhaps matching TRBD1 (5 bases). Looked up from germline, CDR1 is SQVTM and CDR2 is ANQGSEA. The ends were cut back, 5 bases at V and 0 bases at J, with 7 bases in the middle. The CDR3 loop spans 12 amino acids. This CDR3 reads CSVSTANYGYTF. Here the CDR3 DNA reads TGCAGCGTTTCGACAGCTAACTATGGCTACACCTTC.

V usage is TRBV5-4 and J usage is TRBJ2-7, with a tentative D call TRBD2 (5 bases). This CDR3 spans 14 amino acids. Trimming pared 5 bases from V and 4 bases from J, leaving 16 bases between. Germline values: CDR1 SGHNT, CDR2 YYREEE (reference sequence). In nucleotides, the CDR3 is TGTGCCAGCAGTTATCCGGGGAACCAATACGAGCAGTACTTC. Residues: CASSYPGNQYEQYF.

The chain employs TRBV5-1 and TRBJ1-2; D is ambiguous. The V gene's germline CDR1 is SGHRS and CDR2 YFSETQ. The CDR3 sequence is 14 residues long. The V end lost 4 bases, the J end lost 7 bases, and 17 bases lay between the germline ends. CDR3: CASSQDASRSGYTF. The CDR3 bases are TGCGCCAGCAGCCAGGACGCCTCGCGCTCTGGCTACACCTTC.

V usage is TRBV4-3 and J usage is TRBJ1-2; no reliable D call. The CDR3 is made up of 16 amino acids. The ends were cut back, 0 bases at V and 8 bases at J, with 19 bases in the middle. Germline V gene data show CDR1 as LGHNA and CDR2 as YSLEER. The CDR3 nucleotides read TGCGCCAGCAGCCAAGATCCCCATTCGATTTCGGGAGGCTACACCTTC. Residues: CASSQDPHSISGGYTF.

This clone turned up a few times. V and J are TRBV25-1 and TRBJ1-5; possible D gene TRBD1, 6 bases. This CDR3 is built from 14 residues. V was cut by 4 bases and J by 0 bases, with 7 bases left in between. CDR1 and CDR2 (germline): MGHDK, SYGVNS. DNA of the CDR3: TGTGCCAGCAGTGTGACAGGTAGCAATCAGCCCCAGCATTTT. Its protein is CASSVTGSNQPQHF.

This sequence joins TRBV7-6 and TRBJ2-7; 10 bases are shared with TRBD2. The J segment lost 7 bases and the V segment lost 5 bases, leaving 11 bases of the junction unmatched. CDR1 is SGHVS, CDR2 FNYEAQ, per germline. CDR3 length: 15 residues. In DNA form, the CDR3 reads TGTGCCAGCAGCGTTGGACTAGCGGCCTCGGGAGAGCAGTACTTC. Its protein product is CASSVGLAASGEQYF.

CDR3 sequence: CASSPNSHGGADTQYF. DNA of the CDR3: TGTGCCAGCTCACCAAACAGTCACGGAGGCGCAGATACGCAGTATTTT. The gene calls are TRBV18 and TRBJ2-3; possibly TRBD2 for D (5 bases). The CDR3 has 16 residues. The V and J ends lost 2 bases and 4 bases respectively, with 16 bases between them. Germline V gene sequence: CDR1 KGHSH, CDR2 LQKENI.

The V call is TRBV6-5, the J call TRBJ2-5; weak D call: TRBD1 (5 bases). Trimming removed 7 bases from V and 7 bases from J, with 16 bases in between. The CDR3 runs 13 residues. Germline V CDR1 and CDR2: MNHEY, SVGAGI. CDR3 loop: CASTSTGDGTQYF. DNA of the CDR3: TGTGCCAGCACTTCCACAGGCGATGGGACCCAGTACTTC.

The chain uses TRBV5-6 and TRBJ1-5, with D uncertain. Germline CDR1 is SGHDT and CDR2 is YYEEEE. The CDR3 loop spans 13 amino acids. Trimming left V 4 bases short and J 5 bases short, with 10 bases between. The CDR3: CASSPSPDQPQHF. The CDR3 region has the DNA TGTGCCAGCAGCCCATCCCCCGATCAGCCCCAGCATTTT.

The chain is built from TRBV6-4 and TRBJ1-1; no firm D call. The CDR3 contains 14 residues. Trimming cost V 3 bases and J 1 base, with 9 bases left between them. CDR1 is MRHNA, CDR2 SNTAGT, per germline. In DNA, the CDR3 is TGTGCCAGCAGTGAATCCCCGTGGAACACTGAAGCTTTCTTT. Translation gives CASSESPWNTEAFF.

The V gene is TRBV28, the J gene TRBJ1-1; perhaps TRBD1 as D (6 bases). Trimming removed 6 bases at V and 11 bases at J, with 28 bases between. The germline V gene has CDR1 MDHEN and CDR2 SYDVKM. The CDR3 extends over 16 amino acids. Here the CDR3 reads CASSLGMGANPQWAFF. CDR3 nucleotide sequence: TGTGCCAGCAGCCTAGGTATGGGGGCCAATCCACAATGGGCTTTCTTT.